The 30 T cell receptor beta chains presented below share a single source sample, sequenced in a study of naive and memory T cell subsets. The antigens of these receptors remain unknown. An equimolar mix of two oligonucleotides served as the beta constant-region primer for TRBC1 and TRBC2. The ligated cDNA underwent four PCR rounds using SP2 and nested alpha and beta constant-region primers. TCRdb recomputed calls from the UMI-ligation and nested PCR reads with MiXCR, one row per CDR3 protein. The sample lists over 110,000 distinct CDR3 sequences; about 20% were seen once. Findings of the study overall: Possibly reflecting memory cells re-expressing CD45RA, a few larger clonotypes occurred in naive repertoires, especially CD8.

The material sequenced was naive CD8+ T cells from blood. These receptors all come from a human donor in good health.

The chain joins TRBV4-2 to TRBJ2-3; a weak D match, TRBD2 (6 bases). The germline V and J ends were trimmed by 0 bases and 6 bases, with 10 bases remaining between them. CDR1 and CDR2 from the germline V gene are LGHNA and YNFKEQ. CDR3 length equals 14 residues. CDR3 loop: CASSQDRDWDTQYF. CDR3 DNA sequence: TGTGCCAGCAGCCAAGACAGGGACTGGGATACGCAGTATTTT.

This clonotype was counted once. The rearrangement links TRBV6-2 or TRBV6-3 to TRBJ2-7, with D perhaps being TRBD1 or TRBD2 (5 bases each). Germline CDR1 and CDR2: MNHEY and SVGEGT. This CDR3 is built from 16 residues. Deletions cut 7 bases from V and 3 bases from J, with 22 bases between. The CDR3 protein is CASTTVWVAGSYEQYF. CDR3 nucleotide sequence: TGTGCCAGCACCACCGTTTGGGTGGCAGGGAGCTACGAGCAGTACTTC.

This chain joins TRBV7-8 and TRBJ1-2; no reliable D call. CDR1 SGHVS and CDR2 FQNEAQ come from the germline V gene. V gave up 1 base and J gave up 4 bases, with 10 bases separating them. The CDR3 loop spans 14 amino acids. Here the CDR3 reads CASSLVASLYGYTF. The DNA of the CDR3 is TGTGCCAGCAGCTTAGTCGCATCACTCTATGGCTACACCTTC.

This clonotype was counted only a few times. The rearrangement uses TRBV7-6 and TRBJ2-7; D is unclear. The CDR3 extends over 14 amino acids. The V gene's germline CDR1 is SGHVS and CDR2 FNYEAQ. V lost 2 bases, J lost 0 bases, and 8 bases lay in between. The CDR3 loop is CASSLSESSYEQYF. In DNA, the CDR3 is TGTGCCAGCAGCTTATCGGAGAGCTCCTACGAGCAGTACTTC.

This sequence joins TRBV6-1 and TRBJ2-1, with 7 bases matching TRBD2. Germline loops: CDR1 MNHNS, CDR2 SASEGT. The CDR3 is 15 residues long. The trim removed 2 bases at V and 3 bases at J, leaving 4 bases unmatched. The CDR3 reads CASSEFSGYYNEQFF. Written as DNA, the CDR3 is TGTGCCAGCAGTGAATTTAGCGGGTACTACAATGAGCAGTTCTTC.

The chain couples TRBV5-6 to TRBJ2-1, with 8 bases fitting TRBD2. Germline CDR1 reads SGHDT; CDR2 reads YYEEEE. Trimming removed 4 bases from V and 8 bases from J; junction bases left unmatched: 17. This CDR3 spans 17 amino acids. CDR3 in DNA: TGTGCCAGCAGCCCCCCCAGCGGGAGCCGCTCGGGGGATGAGCAGTTCTTC. It codes for CASSPPSGSRSGDEQFF. Drawing the rest from reference TRBV5-6 and TRBJ2-1, the complete variable domain is DAGVTQSPTHLIKTRGQQVTLRCSPKSGHDTVSWYQQALGQGPQFIFQYYEEEERQRGNFPDRFSGHQFPNYSSELNVNALLLGDSALYLCASSPPSGSRSGDEQFFGPGTRLTVL.

This clonotype was observed a few times. The chain recombines TRBV11-2 with TRBJ2-5; TRBD2 matches 10 bases. The CDR3 spans 17 residues. V trimming: 3 bases; J trimming: 1 base; junction bases outside the gene matches: 8. CDR1 and CDR2 (germline): SGHAT, FQNNGV. DNA of the CDR3: TGTGCCAGCAGCTTGGGGGAGCTAGCGGGAGTCCAAGAGACCCAGTACTTC. This sequence encodes CASSLGELAGVQETQYF.

This clonotype was counted a few times. V and J are TRBV12-3 or TRBV12-4 and TRBJ1-2; the D is unclear. The CDR3 has 12 amino acids. V shed 6 bases and J shed 6 bases, with 11 bases lying between them. CDR3 sequence (DNA): TGTGCCAGCAGCCATCCCGGGGATGGCTACACCTTC. Translating gives CASSHPGDGYTF.

The chain recombines TRBV3-1 with TRBJ1-1, with TRBD1 matching over 7 bases. Germline CDR1 and CDR2: LGHDT and YNNKEL (reference sequence). V lost 11 bases and J lost 5; bases outside the gene matches: 11. The CDR3 contains 13 residues. The CDR3 here is CAAAAGGGTEAFF. CDR3 coding DNA: TGTGCCGCGGCGGCAGGGGGTGGGACTGAAGCTTTCTTT.

This clonotype was detected a few times. CDR3 coding DNA: TGCAGTGCTATTCGACAGGGATTATACACCGGGGAGCTGTTTTTT. Translated, it gives CSAIRQGLYTGELFF. The J gene is TRBJ2-2, the V gene TRBV20-1; 7 bases match TRBD1. Per germline, CDR1 DFQATT and CDR2 SNEGSKA (reference sequence). This CDR3 is 15 amino acids long. J gave up 3 bases and V 4 bases, and 8 bases lay outside the gene matches.

The rearrangement uses TRBV5-1 and TRBJ2-2; tentatively, D is TRBD2 (6 bases). V was shortened by 4 bases and J by 4 bases, with 14 bases between the two germline ends. CDR3 length: 15 amino acids. Germline V gives CDR1 SGHRS, CDR2 YFSETQ. The CDR3 is CASSPGGYGTGELFF. CDR3 coding DNA: TGCGCCAGCAGCCCCGGAGGGTATGGCACCGGGGAGCTGTTTTTT.

V gene TRBV2 combines with J gene TRBJ2-1; perhaps TRBD1 as D (6 bases). V dropped 11 bases and J dropped 2 bases, with 10 bases sitting between them. This CDR3 region has 12 residues. Germline CDR1 and CDR2: SNHLY and FYNNEI. CDR3 loop: CASRTAYNEQFF. The CDR3 DNA is TGTGCCTCTAGGACAGCCTACAATGAGCAGTTCTTC.

This clonotype was picked up a small number of times. The chain uses TRBV4-1 and TRBJ1-3, with unresolved D. The CDR3 sequence is 15 residues long. Germline lookup yields CDR1 MGHRA and CDR2 YSYEKL. Trimming removed 0 bases at V and 2 bases at J, with 8 bases between. CDR3 amino acids: CASSQDIGPGNTIYF. The CDR3 nucleotides read TGCGCCAGCAGCCAAGATATAGGGCCTGGAAACACCATATATTTT.

A few counts support this clonotype. The V gene is TRBV2, the J gene TRBJ1-5; maybe TRBD1 (6 bases). Germline V CDR1 and CDR2: SNHLY, FYNNEI. The CDR3 totals 14 residues. Trimming took off 7 bases at V and 5 bases at J, with 15 bases between the two ends. The CDR3 region is CASTPDSPDQPQHF. CDR3 sequence (DNA): TGTGCCAGCACCCCGGACAGCCCAGATCAGCCCCAGCATTTT.

Only a few counts were recorded for this clonotype. This CDR3 is CATLSRDPHF. The CDR3 DNA sequence: TGTGCCACCCTATCCCGGGACCCCCACTTT. J is TRBJ1-6 and V is TRBV10-3; D may be TRBD1 (5 bases). The germline V and J ends were trimmed by 10 bases and 18 bases, with 16 bases remaining between them. Looked up from germline, CDR1 is ENHRY and CDR2 is SYGVKD. CDR3 length equals 10 residues.

The V and J genes are TRBV21-1 and TRBJ1-2; the D call TRBD1 from the table was never checked on the DNA. TRBV21-1 is a pseudogene locus. The CDR3 is made up of 13 amino acids. The CDR3 nucleotides are TGTGTCAGCCACGACAGGGTCGTTCGCGGCTACACCTTC. Amino acid sequence: CVSHDRVVRGYTF.

This clonotype came up a few times. This CDR3 reads CASSPRLAETDTQYF. CDR3 sequence (DNA): TGTGCCAGCTCACCACGACTAGCCGAAACAGATACGCAGTATTTT. V and J are TRBV18 and TRBJ2-3, with 7 bases that match TRBD2. This CDR3 comprises 15 residues. V lost 1 base, J lost 3 bases, and 4 bases stayed unmatched. Germline CDR1 reads KGHSH; CDR2 reads LQKENI.

V gene TRBV28 combines with J gene TRBJ2-1; unclear D gene. The CDR3 spans 16 residues. V lost 5 bases, J lost 1 base, and 15 bases lay in between. CDR1 MDHEN and CDR2 SYDVKM come from the germline V gene. As DNA, the CDR3 is TGTGCCAGCAGTCCCCCCCCCGCGGTGTCCTACAATGAGCAGTTCTTC. Protein: CASSPPPAVSYNEQFF.

This clonotype has a handful of counts. This chain connects TRBV11-2 to TRBJ2-3; 8 bases fit TRBD2. The CDR3 loop spans 16 amino acids. CDR1 SGHAT and CDR2 FQNNGV come from the germline V gene. The J segment lost 0 bases and the V segment lost 2 bases, leaving 4 bases of the junction unmatched. The CDR3 DNA follows: TGTGCCAGCAGCTTATGGACTAGCACTAGCACAGATACGCAGTATTTT. It encodes CASSLWTSTSTDTQYF.

This chain's CDR3 is CASSQHPGQETQYF. The CDR3 bases are TGTGCCAGCAGTCAGCATCCAGGCCAAGAGACCCAGTACTTC. The V and J genes are TRBV28 and TRBJ2-5, with no clear D. The length of the CDR3 is 14 residues. CDR1 is MDHEN and CDR2 is SYDVKM in the germline V gene. Trimming removed 5 bases from V and 1 base from J, with 11 bases in between. Full variable domain (remainder filled in from reference TRBV28 and TRBJ2-5): DVKVTQSSRYLVKRTGEKVFLECVQDMDHENMFWYRQDPGLGLRLIYFSYDVKMKEKGDIPEGYSVSREKKERFSLILESASTNQTSMYLCASSQHPGQETQYFGPGTRLLVL.

This chain uses TRBV6-1 with TRBJ2-1; 8 bases agree with TRBD2. The germline CDR1 and CDR2 sequences are MNHNS and SASEGT. The junction had 11 bases not matched to a gene; V was cut back by 3 bases and J by 4 bases. The CDR3 sequence is 17 residues long. The CDR3 loop reads CASSEGMKLAVYNEQFF. CDR3 bases: TGTGCCAGCAGTGAGGGGATGAAACTAGCGGTATACAATGAGCAGTTCTTC.

A few counts support this clonotype. The rearrangement uses TRBV27 and TRBJ2-7; D possibly corresponds to TRBD2 (5 bases). V was shortened by 5 bases and J by 3 bases, with 14 bases between the two germline ends. The CDR3 consists of 14 residues. Looked up from germline, CDR1 is MNHEY and CDR2 is SMNVEV (reference sequence). CDR3 sequence (DNA): TGTGCCAGCAGTGCTACCGGACTCGGCTACGAGCAGTACTTC. Residues: CASSATGLGYEQYF.

The gene calls are TRBV20-1 and TRBJ1-1; maybe TRBD1 (6 bases). CDR3 size: 13 residues. The V gene's germline CDR1 is DFQATT and CDR2 SNEGSKA (reference sequence). V was pared by 1 base and J by 3 bases, with 9 bases between. The CDR3 coding sequence is TGCAGTGCTAGAGGGACAGATGACACTGAAGCTTTCTTT. Translated, it gives CSARGTDDTEAFF.

This clonotype appeared a few times. The V and J genes are TRBV6-5 and TRBJ2-1; D may be TRBD1 (6 bases). The CDR3 extends over 15 amino acids. From germline, CDR1 is MNHEY and CDR2 SVGAGI. With 2 bases removed from V and 1 base from J, the gap between germline ends came to 9 bases. CDR3 DNA: TGTGCCAGCAGTTACCGGACAGCTTCCTACAATGAGCAGTTCTTC. Amino acid sequence: CASSYRTASYNEQFF.

This clonotype came up a few times. The V gene is TRBV28, the J gene TRBJ2-5; 7 bases line up with TRBD1. The trim removed 8 bases at V and 5 bases at J, leaving 17 bases unmatched. CDR3 length equals 16 residues. Germline V CDR1 and CDR2: MDHEN, SYDVKM. CDR3 loop: CASSWTLRGRPETQYF. The DNA for the CDR3 is TGTGCCAGCTCTTGGACATTGAGGGGGCGCCCGGAGACCCAGTACTTC.

V usage is TRBV3-1 and J usage is TRBJ2-1; D tentatively reads TRBD1 or TRBD2 (5 bases each). Germline CDR1 LGHDT, CDR2 YNNKEL (reference sequence). V gave up 1 base and J gave up 7 bases, with 8 bases separating them. The CDR3 is 13 amino acids. As DNA, the CDR3 is TGTGCCAGCAGCCAAGGAGGGGAAAATGAGCAGTTCTTC. Translation: CASSQGGENEQFF.

V usage is TRBV27 and J usage is TRBJ1-2; D perhaps matches TRBD1 (5 bases). CDR3 length: 12 residues. Germline lookup yields CDR1 MNHEY and CDR2 SMNVEV (reference sequence). The V end was cut by 6 bases, the J end by 8 bases, with 13 bases between. This chain's CDR3 is CASRSGSGGYTF. CDR3 sequence (DNA): TGTGCCAGCAGGTCAGGGTCTGGAGGCTACACCTTC.

This clonotype was seen only a few times. The chain has TRBV13 and TRBJ2-4, with D possibly being TRBD1 (7 bases). Germline loops: CDR1 PRHDT, CDR2 FYEKMQ (reference sequence). CDR3 length equals 14 residues. Between the trimmed V and J ends, which lost 3 bases and 7 bases, there was a span of 13 bases. CDR3 sequence (DNA): TGTGCCAGCAGCTTGATGACAGGGAGGAACATTCAGTACTTC. This gives the protein CASSLMTGRNIQYF. The complete variable domain, with remaining parts taken from reference TRBV13 and TRBJ2-4, reads AAGVIQSPRHLIKEKRETATLKCYPIPRHDTVYWYQQGPGQDPQFLISFYEKMQSDKGSIPDRFSAQQFSDYHSELNMSSLELGDSALYFCASSLMTGRNIQYFGAGTRLSVL.

This clonotype was counted a few times. This sequence joins TRBV12-3 or TRBV12-4 and TRBJ2-3; D is ambiguous. V was shortened by 7 bases and J by 6 bases, with 23 bases between the two germline ends. CDR3 length: 16 amino acids. CDR3 protein: CASNSPRPSSRDTQYF. CDR3 nucleotide sequence: TGTGCCAGCAACTCCCCCCGACCGTCGAGTAGGGATACGCAGTATTTT.

This sequence joins TRBV10-1 and TRBJ2-3; D possibly corresponds to TRBD2 (6 bases). This CDR3 is built from 17 residues. The ends were cut back, 8 bases at V and 0 bases at J, with 21 bases in the middle. In germline, CDR1 is WNHNN, CDR2 SYGVQD (reference sequence). The CDR3 sequence: CASAGRTETGSTDTQYF. The CDR3 DNA reads as TGCGCCAGCGCGGGACGAACAGAAACCGGCAGCACAGATACGCAGTATTTT.